The source of this T cell receptor (beta chain) is a study of CD8 T cells in ankylosing spondylitis. Overall study results and limits: It appeared that ankylosing spondylitis blood was characterized by a TCR beta motif of several highly homologous variants.

A note on this clonotype: What it recognizes is unknown.

Germline values: CDR1 SGHTA, CDR2 FQGTGA. The V gene end was trimmed by 4 bases and the J gene end by 3 bases; junction bases not matched to a gene: 4. This CDR3 is built from 14 residues. Scientists made TCR beta libraries using quantitative 5'-RACE with molecular barcodes. From the 5' RACE reads, TCRdb called clonotypes with MiXCR, one entry per CDR3 protein. The data hold 250,000 to 300,000 distinct CDR3 sequences, with 20% observed a single time. The gene calls are TRBV7-3 and TRBJ1-2; 8 bases are a match to TRBD1. The sequencing input was blood, either unsorted or a sorted T cell fraction (not recorded which). The sequence was obtained from a male donor with ankylosing spondylitis or in good health (not recorded which). This CDR3 is CASSSQTGDYGYTF. In nucleotides, the CDR3 is TGTGCCAGCAGCTCTCAGACAGGGGACTATGGCTACACCTTC.